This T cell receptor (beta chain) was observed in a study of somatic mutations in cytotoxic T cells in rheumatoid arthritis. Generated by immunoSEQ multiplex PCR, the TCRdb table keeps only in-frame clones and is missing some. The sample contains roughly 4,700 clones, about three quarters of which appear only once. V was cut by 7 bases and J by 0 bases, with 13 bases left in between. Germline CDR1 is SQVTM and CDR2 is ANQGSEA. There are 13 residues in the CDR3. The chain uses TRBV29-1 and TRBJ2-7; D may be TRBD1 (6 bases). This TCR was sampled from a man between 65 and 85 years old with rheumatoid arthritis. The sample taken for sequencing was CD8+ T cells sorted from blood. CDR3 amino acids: CSALNRDSYEQYF. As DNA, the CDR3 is TGCAGCGCCTTAAACAGGGACTCCTACGAGCAGTACTTC.